Below, 30 T cell receptor beta chains from the same sample are listed, as sequenced in a study of cytomegalovirus exposure and HLA in healthy donors. Use of 60 Vbeta and 13 Jbeta primers characterized the PCR. Repertoires were generated with immunoSEQ multiplex PCR, while TCRdb's copy carries only in-frame clones and drops some. The profile covers approximately 160,000 clones, with roughly four fifths appearing a single time and under 2% taken by the ten largest. Specimen: PBMCs. The receptors come from a woman younger than 35 in good health and CMV-seronegative.

The chain employs TRBV19 and TRBJ1-5; perhaps TRBD1 as D (6 bases). From germline, CDR1 is LNHDA and CDR2 SQIVND (reference sequence). V shed 6 bases and J shed 0 bases, with 12 bases lying between them. This CDR3 spans 15 amino acids. CDR3 bases: TGTGCCAGTAGGGGGGGGCAGTTTAGCAATCAGCCCCAGCATTTT. Its protein product is CASRGGQFSNQPQHF.

The chain recombines TRBV19 with TRBJ2-7; TRBD1 agrees at 8 bases. Germline loops: CDR1 LNHDA, CDR2 SQIVND (reference sequence). The CDR3 spans 15 residues. Trimming at V came to 4 bases and at J to 2 bases, leaving 7 bases not matched to a gene. The CDR3 coding sequence is TGTGCCAGTAGTAGAGAACGGACAGGGACCTACGAGCAGTACTTC. Translation gives CASSRERTGTYEQYF.

The V call is TRBV6-6, the J call TRBJ1-2, with D maybe TRBD1 (6 bases). CDR3 length: 15 residues. Trimming left V 0 bases short and J 7 bases short, with 15 bases between. Germline V lookup: CDR1 MNHNY, CDR2 SVGAGI (reference sequence). CDR3 sequence reads: CASSYSEVGARGYTF. DNA for the CDR3: TGTGCCAGCAGTTACTCGGAGGTGGGGGCGCGTGGCTACACCTTC.

The chain uses TRBV5-1 and TRBJ1-2; TRBD1 matches 7 bases. Germline values: CDR1 SGHRS, CDR2 YFSETQ. The J segment lost 0 bases and the V segment lost 7 bases, leaving 12 bases of the junction unmatched. This CDR3 is 16 amino acids long. The CDR3 sequence: CASGRDVGQTNYGYTF. As DNA, the CDR3 is TGCGCCAGCGGCAGAGATGTGGGACAGACTAACTATGGCTACACCTTC.

The chain employs TRBV18 and TRBJ2-7; weak D call: TRBD1 (6 bases). Germline CDR1 reads KGHSH; CDR2 reads LQKENI. The V and J ends lost 6 bases and 0 bases respectively, with 15 bases between them. CDR3 length: 15 residues. The CDR3 nucleotides read TGTGCCAGCTCCCCAGGGACACTTAGCTCCTACGAGCAGTACTTC. Its protein is CASSPGTLSSYEQYF. The whole variable domain, filled in from reference TRBV18 and TRBJ2-7, reads NAGVMQNPRHLVRRRGQEARLRCSPMKGHSHVYWYRQLPEEGLKFMVYLQKENIIDESGMPKERFSAEFPKEGPSILRIQQVVRGDSAAYFCASSPGTLSSYEQYFGPGTRLTVT.

The CDR3, as DNA: TGTGCCAGTAGCAACAAGGCGCGGCCGTCTTACTACGAGCAGTACTTC. This translates into CASSNKARPSYYEQYF. The chain couples TRBV19 to TRBJ2-7; D is undetermined. Trimming stripped 6 bases from V and 3 bases from J, with 21 bases between. From germline, CDR1 is LNHDA and CDR2 SQIVND (reference sequence). The CDR3 extends over 16 amino acids.

The CDR3 DNA reads as TGTGCCAGTAGGACTAGCGGGGGGGCCGACATTCAGTACTTC. Amino acids: CASRTSGGADIQYF. The chain is built from TRBV2 and TRBJ2-4; TRBD2 aligns across 15 bases. The CDR3 loop spans 14 amino acids. Germline V gene data show CDR1 as SNHLY and CDR2 as FYNNEI. The junction had 5 bases not matched to a gene; V was cut back by 9 bases and J by 8 bases.

The chain couples TRBV18 to TRBJ2-7; 7 nucleotides agree with TRBD1. Germline V lookup: CDR1 KGHSH, CDR2 LQKENI. Unmatched junction bases numbered 4, after V lost 8 bases and J lost 3 bases. This CDR3 is 12 amino acids long. CDR3 bases: TGTGCCAGCGGGACAGCCATCTACGAGCAGTACTTC. This gives the protein CASGTAIYEQYF.

This clone was found a few times. The V and J genes are TRBV2 and TRBJ1-1, with 7 nucleotides matching TRBD1. The CDR3 is 15 amino acids. Germline values: CDR1 SNHLY, CDR2 FYNNEI. V shed 4 bases, J shed 4 bases, and the junction held 9 bases outside the gene matches. This chain's CDR3 is CASSGRTGVGTEAFF. DNA for the CDR3: TGTGCCAGCAGTGGAAGAACAGGGGTTGGCACTGAAGCTTTCTTT.

V and J are TRBV21-1 and TRBJ2-5; the table assigns TRBD2, which was not confirmed against the DNA. TRBV21-1 is designated a pseudogene. CDR3 length equals 12 residues. The CDR3 sequence is CASSTPQETQYF. As DNA, the CDR3 is TGTGCCAGCAGCACCCCTCAAGAGACCCAGTACTTC.

The rearrangement joins TRBV19 to TRBJ2-1, with 12 bases that match TRBD2. Germline assignment: CDR1 LNHDA and CDR2 SQIVND (reference sequence). The CDR3 has 20 amino acids. J lost 2 bases, V lost 6 bases, and 17 bases had no gene match. The CDR3 region has the DNA TGTGCCAGTAGAAAAAGGCCAGGGACTAGCGGGTACCTACCCTACAATGAGCAGTTCTTC. It is translated as CASRKRPGTSGYLPYNEQFF.

This chain links TRBV4-1 with TRBJ1-6, with 7 positions matching TRBD1. The V gene end was trimmed by 4 bases and the J gene end by 7 bases; junction bases not matched to a gene: 10. Germline V CDR1 and CDR2: MGHRA, YSYEKL. CDR3 size: 16 residues. The CDR3 spells CASSLPAGGSNSPLHF. CDR3 nucleotides: TGCGCCAGCAGCCTACCGGCAGGGGGGTCGAATTCACCCCTCCACTTT.

The rearrangement links TRBV12-2 to TRBJ2-7; TRBD2, as called in the table, went unchecked against the DNA. TRBV12-2 is deemed a pseudogene. CDR3 size: 12 residues. The CDR3 DNA reads as TGTGCAAGTCGCTTATCTAGCGCCGAGCAGTACTTC. Residues: CASRLSSAEQYF.

This chain joins TRBV5-5 and TRBJ2-3, with TRBD2 identical over 8 bases. The CDR3 is 14 amino acids. Germline V lookup: CDR1 SGHKS, CDR2 YYEKEE (reference sequence). J was trimmed by 4 bases and V by 5 bases; bases with no gene match: 6. In nucleotides, the CDR3 is TGTGCCAGCAGGATAAGCGGGGGCCCAGATACGCAGTATTTT. Its translation is CASRISGGPDTQYF.

This chain connects TRBV6-1 to TRBJ2-1, with 8 bases fitting TRBD1. Germline V lookup: CDR1 MNHNS, CDR2 SASEGT. V trimming: 6 bases; J trimming: 6 bases; junction bases outside the gene matches: 10. CDR3 length: 15 residues. This CDR3 is CASRHPGQAFNEQFF. CDR3 nucleotides: TGTGCCAGCAGGCACCCGGGACAGGCATTCAATGAGCAGTTCTTC.

The chain is built from TRBV5-1 and TRBJ2-3; TRBD2 matches 14 bases. Trimming at V came to 4 bases and at J to 8 bases, leaving 18 bases not matched to a gene. Germline values: CDR1 SGHRS, CDR2 YFSETQ. The CDR3 has 19 residues. In DNA form, the CDR3 reads TGCGCCAGCAGCCTGGGACAGACGGGACTAGCGGGGGCCACCTTTACGCAGTATTTT. This encodes CASSLGQTGLAGATFTQYF.

The J gene is TRBJ2-7, the V gene TRBV18; 7 nucleotides agree with TRBD2. V was clipped by 3 bases and J by 1 base; unmatched bases: 3. The CDR3 has 14 residues. CDR1 KGHSH and CDR2 LQKENI come from the germline V gene. The CDR3 spells CASSPTRGSYEQYF. The DNA for the CDR3 is TGTGCCAGCTCACCCACGCGGGGGTCCTACGAGCAGTACTTC.

The chain couples TRBV5-4 to TRBJ1-1; TRBD1 is a possible D gene (6 bases). The CDR3 extends over 15 amino acids. Germline loops: CDR1 SGHNT, CDR2 YYREEE (reference sequence). Trimming left V 0 bases short and J 13 bases short, with 22 bases between. CDR3 DNA: TGTGCCAGCAGCTTGGATGGTAGGGGGACAACGTCGGGTTTCTTT. It codes for CASSLDGRGTTSGFF.

V usage is TRBV29-1 and J usage is TRBJ2-3; 7 bases map to TRBD1. CDR1 is SQVTM and CDR2 is ANQGSEA in the germline V gene. The ends lost 2 bases at V and 2 bases at J; junction bases unmatched: 19. The CDR3 sequence is 19 residues long. The CDR3 nucleotides read TGCAGCGTTGAAAGTGGGTCGAGACAGGGCTCGAAGTTCACAGATACGCAGTATTTT. This translates into CSVESGSRQGSKFTDTQYF.

J is TRBJ2-5 and V is TRBV7-9, with TRBD1 matching 9 bases. The V gene's germline CDR1 is SEHNR and CDR2 FQNEAQ (reference sequence). There are 14 residues in the CDR3. V lost 4 bases to trimming and J lost 5 bases; unmatched junction nucleotides: 5. CDR3 bases: TGTGCCAGCAGCTCCGACAGGGGGAGGGAGACCCAGTACTTC. It codes for CASSSDRGRETQYF.

The chain is built from TRBV18 and TRBJ2-3; D is perhaps TRBD1 (5 bases). Germline loops: CDR1 KGHSH, CDR2 LQKENI. The CDR3 has 12 amino acids. The V end lost 4 bases, the J end lost 3 bases, and 5 bases lay between the germline ends. CDR3 protein: CASSQGTDTQYF. The CDR3 DNA reads as TGTGCCAGCTCACAGGGGACAGATACGCAGTATTTT.

The J gene is TRBJ2-3, the V gene TRBV5-1; 8 bases map to TRBD1. Germline values: CDR1 SGHRS, CDR2 YFSETQ. The J segment lost 1 base and the V segment lost 6 bases, leaving 4 bases of the junction unmatched. The CDR3 runs 14 residues. CDR3 region: CASKTTGGTDTQYF. The CDR3 coding sequence is TGCGCCAGCAAGACGACAGGGGGCACAGATACGCAGTATTTT.

J is TRBJ1-4 and V is TRBV19; 7 positions match TRBD1. V trimming: 5 bases; J trimming: 7 bases; junction bases outside the gene matches: 10. Germline CDR1 is LNHDA and CDR2 is SQIVND (reference sequence). This CDR3 has 15 amino acids. The CDR3 DNA follows: TGTGCCAGTAGTGAGGAACAGGGGATGGGTGAAAAACTGTTTTTT. Encoded protein: CASSEEQGMGEKLFF.

The chain joins TRBV11-2 to TRBJ1-6, with D tentatively TRBD1 (6 bases). In germline, CDR1 is SGHAT, CDR2 FQNNGV. The V and J ends lost 3 bases and 10 bases respectively, with 19 bases between them. This CDR3 contains 16 residues. The CDR3 bases are TGTGCCAGCAGCTTTTTAACAGGGCTAAAACTCTCACCCCTCCACTTT. Protein product: CASSFLTGLKLSPLHF.

The sample holds a few counts of this clone. This sequence joins TRBV6-1 and TRBJ2-2, with D perhaps TRBD2 (5 bases). V was shortened by 8 bases and J by 5 bases, with 18 bases between the two germline ends. Germline V gene lookup returns CDR1 MNHNS and CDR2 SASEGT. This CDR3 has 15 amino acids. The CDR3 reads CASVPGVRGTGELFF. Here the CDR3 DNA reads TGTGCCAGCGTCCCCGGGGTTCGGGGTACCGGGGAGCTGTTTTTT.

The rearrangement links TRBV15 to TRBJ1-1; TRBD1 might be the D (5 bases). Germline CDR1 and CDR2: LNHNV and YYDKDF (reference sequence). This CDR3 contains 15 residues. V was trimmed by 1 base and J by 6 bases, leaving 15 bases between them. The CDR3 DNA reads as TGTGCCACCAGCAGAGCGATGCAGGGTTACGCTGAAGCTTTCTTT. Encoded protein: CATSRAMQGYAEAFF. Full variable domain (outside the CDR3, taken from reference TRBV15 and TRBJ1-1): DAMVIQNPRYQVTQFGKPVTLSCSQTLNHNVMYWYQQKSSQAPKLLFHYYDKDFNNEADTPDNFQSRRPNTSFCFLDIRSPGLGDTAMYLCATSRAMQGYAEAFFGQGTRLTVV.

The V gene is TRBV5-4, the J gene TRBJ2-7, with D unclear. The V gene lost 4 bases and the J gene lost 3 bases, with 14 bases spanning the gap. CDR1 is SGHNT, CDR2 YYREEE, per germline (reference sequence). This CDR3 region has 14 residues. As DNA, the CDR3 is TGTGCCAGCAGCGCCGAACTTTTTGGCTACGAGCAGTACTTC. As protein: CASSAELFGYEQYF.

The chain uses TRBV5-1 and TRBJ1-1, with a tentative D call TRBD1 (5 bases). Trimming cost V 4 bases and J 3 bases, with 10 bases left between them. Germline V lookup: CDR1 SGHRS, CDR2 YFSETQ. There are 13 residues in the CDR3. CDR3 protein: CASSKGLDTEAFF. The CDR3 nucleotides read TGCGCCAGCAGCAAGGGGTTGGACACTGAAGCTTTCTTT.

This clone was observed a few times. The chain joins TRBV19 to TRBJ1-5; D perhaps matches TRBD1 (5 bases). Germline CDR1 is LNHDA and CDR2 is SQIVND (reference sequence). The V gene lost 1 base and the J gene lost 2 bases, with 12 bases spanning the gap. The CDR3 sequence is 16 residues long. Written as DNA, the CDR3 is TGTGCCAGTAGTATAGGGGGCAGGAGCGGCAATCAGCCCCAGCATTTT. Its translation is CASSIGGRSGNQPQHF.

The chain joins TRBV5-1 to TRBJ1-4; 11 nucleotides match TRBD1. CDR1 and CDR2 from the germline V gene are SGHRS and YFSETQ. J lost 11 bases, V lost 0 bases, and 3 bases had no gene match. CDR3 length equals 14 residues. In nucleotides, the CDR3 is TGCGCCAGCAGCTTGGGGGACAGGGGGAACAAACTGTTTTTT. Its protein product is CASSLGDRGNKLFF.